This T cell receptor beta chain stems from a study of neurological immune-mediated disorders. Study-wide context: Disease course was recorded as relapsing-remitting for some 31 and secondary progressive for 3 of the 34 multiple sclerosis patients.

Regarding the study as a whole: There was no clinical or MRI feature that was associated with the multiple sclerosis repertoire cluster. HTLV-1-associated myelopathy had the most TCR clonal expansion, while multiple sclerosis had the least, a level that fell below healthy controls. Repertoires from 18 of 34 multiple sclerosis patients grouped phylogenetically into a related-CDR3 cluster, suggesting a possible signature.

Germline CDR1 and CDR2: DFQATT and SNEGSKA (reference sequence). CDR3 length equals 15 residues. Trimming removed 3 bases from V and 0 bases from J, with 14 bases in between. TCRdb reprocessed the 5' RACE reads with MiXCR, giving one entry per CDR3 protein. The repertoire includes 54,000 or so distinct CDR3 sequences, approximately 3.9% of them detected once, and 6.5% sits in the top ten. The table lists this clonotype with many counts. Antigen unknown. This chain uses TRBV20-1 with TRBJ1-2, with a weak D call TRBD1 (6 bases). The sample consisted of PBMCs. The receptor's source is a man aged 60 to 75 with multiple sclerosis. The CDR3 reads CSASGGAVANYGYTF. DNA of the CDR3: TGCAGTGCTAGTGGGGGGGCTGTAGCTAACTATGGCTACACCTTC.